These 3 T cell receptor beta chains were all obtained from the same sample, sequenced in a study of blood T cell repertoires in COVID-19. Sequencing was performed with immunoSEQ multiplex PCR; in TCRdb, only in-frame clones are kept and a portion is missing. The sample lists approximately 300,000 clones, about nine tenths seen once, with 2% to 3% in the top ten. The sample taken for sequencing was peripheral blood. Source of these receptors: a man aged 18 to 30 with active or convalescent COVID-19.

This clone was detected a few times. The chain combines TRBV5-6 with TRBJ2-1; D may be TRBD1 (6 bases). Trimming left V 5 bases short and J 8 bases short, with 11 bases between. The CDR3 covers 12 residues. Germline assignment: CDR1 SGHDT and CDR2 YYEEEE. The CDR3 coding sequence is TGTGCCAGCAGAAAACAGGGATATGAGCAGTTCTTC. Translated: CASRKQGYEQFF.

The J gene is TRBJ1-6, the V gene TRBV7-8, with a tentative D call TRBD1 (6 bases). V lost 3 bases and J 7 bases, leaving 7 bases between the germline ends. Per germline, CDR1 SGHVS and CDR2 FQNEAQ. CDR3 length: 13 amino acids. The CDR3 DNA is TGTGCCAGCAGCTTTCAGGGGAATTCACCCCTCCACTTT. Amino acids: CASSFQGNSPLHF.

Note on this clone: Other nucleotide sequences from this sample produce the same CDR3. The chain is built from TRBV27 and TRBJ2-1; D not resolved. This CDR3 comprises 13 residues. V was trimmed by 2 bases and J by 4 bases, leaving 6 bases between them. Germline V gene lookup returns CDR1 MNHEY and CDR2 SMNVEV (reference sequence). The CDR3 DNA is TGTGCCAGCAGTTTAAGTCGGTACAATGAGCAGTTCTTC. Amino acids: CASSLSRYNEQFF.